These 21 T cell receptor beta chains share one sample of origin, sequenced in a study of patients and donors after allogeneic stem cell transplantation. From the RT-PCR reads, TCRdb called clonotypes with MiXCR, one entry per CDR3 protein. The sample lists about a million distinct CDR3 sequences, roughly 17% occurring once. The sample was blood, either unsorted or a sorted T cell fraction (not recorded which). The receptors shown here come from a human donor who was either an allogeneic HSCT recipient or a stem cell or donor lymphocyte infusion donor (not recorded which). It is not recorded whose cells these are; they may come from a transplant donor.

V usage is TRBV14 and J usage is TRBJ2-5; 7 bases line up with TRBD1. The germline V gene has CDR1 SGHDN and CDR2 FVKESK. V was pared by 4 bases and J by 5 bases, with 10 bases of the junction left unmatched. This CDR3 has 15 residues. The CDR3 protein is CASSPLDRDSETQYF. The CDR3 DNA is TGTGCCAGCAGCCCGCTAGACAGGGACAGCGAGACCCAGTACTTC. The full variable domain, completed using reference TRBV14 and TRBJ2-5, is EAGVTQFPSHSVIEKGQTVTLRCDPISGHDNLYWYRRVMGKEIKFLLHFVKESKQDESGMPNNRFLAERTGGTYSTLKVQPAELEDSGVYFCASSPLDRDSETQYFGPGTRLLVL.

The rearrangement joins TRBV12-3 or TRBV12-4 to TRBJ2-1, with D possibly matching TRBD2 (6 bases). The CDR3 extends over 15 amino acids. V gave up 8 bases and J gave up 0 bases, with 14 bases separating them. The CDR3 region has the DNA TGTGCCAGCGGACCGGGGGTCCTCTCCTACAATGAGCAGTTCTTC. This codes for CASGPGVLSYNEQFF.

To note about this clonotype: A far larger clone differs by one base, so this is likely a read error. This chain uses TRBV6-1 with TRBJ1-4, with D uncertain. Germline V gives CDR1 MNHNS, CDR2 SASEGT. V lost 1 base to trimming and J lost 1 base, with 4 bases between them. The CDR3 runs to 14 residues. The CDR3 DNA follows: TGTGCCAGCAGTGAAGAGGGAACTAATGAAAAACTGTTTTTT. Translated: CASSEEGTNEKLFF.

The chain is built from TRBV27 and TRBJ1-1; no firm D call. The germline V gene encodes CDR1 MNHEY and CDR2 SMNVEV (reference sequence). The V gene lost 5 bases and the J gene lost 5 bases, with 18 bases spanning the gap. CDR3 length: 15 residues. Here the CDR3 reads CASSTLRKGGTEAFF. CDR3 DNA sequence: TGTGCCAGCAGTACGCTAAGGAAGGGCGGGACTGAAGCTTTCTTT.

The J gene is TRBJ1-5, the V gene TRBV12-5; tentative D call: TRBD1 (6 bases). The germline CDR1 and CDR2 sequences are LGHNT and FRNRAP. The V gene lost 2 bases and the J gene lost 3 bases, with 23 bases spanning the gap. This CDR3 contains 19 residues. The CDR3 loop reads CASGLRSLARTATNQPQHF. In DNA form, the CDR3 reads TGTGCTAGTGGTTTGAGGAGCCTAGCAAGGACAGCGACCAATCAGCCCCAGCATTTT.

This clonotype was detected ten times or more. The genes are TRBV5-1 and TRBJ2-2; D possibly corresponds to TRBD1 (5 bases). Germline CDR1 reads SGHRS; CDR2 reads YFSETQ. V gave up 4 bases and J gave up 0 bases, with 7 bases separating them. The CDR3 covers 14 residues. CDR3 DNA sequence: TGCGCCAGCAGCCCAGGGACGAACACCGGGGAGCTGTTTTTT. As protein: CASSPGTNTGELFF.

The chain uses TRBV9 and TRBJ2-4; the D gene could be TRBD1 or TRBD2 (6 bases each). Trimming pared 0 bases from V and 9 bases from J, leaving 13 bases between. Per the germline V gene, CDR1 is SGDLS and CDR2 is YYNGEE. CDR3 size: 14 residues. The CDR3 protein is CASSVARGGSIQYF. CDR3 DNA: TGTGCCAGCAGCGTAGCTCGAGGGGGGAGCATTCAGTACTTC.

The sample holds a few counts of this clonotype. The chain combines TRBV18 with TRBJ1-1; TRBD1 agrees at 9 bases. The germline CDR1 and CDR2 sequences are KGHSH and LQKENI. This CDR3 spans 13 amino acids. J lost 1 base, V lost 7 bases, and 1 base had no gene match. The CDR3 DNA follows: TGTGCCAGCTACAGGGGGCAGAACACTGAAGCTTTCTTT. It yields the protein CASYRGQNTEAFF.

The chain uses TRBV5-6 and TRBJ2-1; 12 bases fit TRBD2. This CDR3 comprises 16 residues. The V segment lost 2 bases and the J segment 8 bases; nucleotides outside the gene matches: 8. The germline V gene encodes CDR1 SGHDT and CDR2 YYEEEE. CDR3 residues: CASSFLAGGSPHEQFF. As DNA, the CDR3 is TGTGCCAGCAGCTTCCTAGCGGGGGGGAGTCCCCATGAGCAGTTCTTC.

Only a few counts were recorded for this clonotype. V is TRBV21-1 and J is TRBJ2-3; TRBD1 is taken as the D call from the table, unchecked against the DNA. TRBV21-1 is termed a pseudogene. The CDR3 contains 19 residues. The CDR3 bases are TGTGCCAGCAGCAATGGGGACAGGGAATGGTTGGGTAGAACAGATACGCAGTATTTT. Its translation is CASSNGDREWLGRTDTQYF.

V usage is TRBV20-1 and J usage is TRBJ2-1, with 11 bases that match TRBD2. The CDR3 length is 17 residues. Germline V gives CDR1 DFQATT, CDR2 SNEGSKA (reference sequence). The CDR3 DNA follows: TGCAGACCCCAAAATAGCGGGAGGGCCCAGGCCCGCAATGAGCAGTTCTTC. It translates to CRPQNSGRAQARNEQFF.

The chain carries TRBV12-3 or TRBV12-4 and TRBJ1-2; D is undetermined. Trimming removed 8 bases from V and 4 bases from J, with 11 bases in between. The CDR3 runs 12 residues. The CDR3 DNA follows: TGTGCCAGCCTTTCCGGTTTCTATGGCTACACCTTC. It is translated as CASLSGFYGYTF.

This chain connects TRBV12-3 or TRBV12-4 to TRBJ2-7; either TRBD1 or TRBD2 may supply D (6 bases each). CDR3 length: 14 residues. Trimming cost V 4 bases and J 6 bases, with 16 bases left between them. CDR3 sequence reads: CASSSRRGVGEQYF. CDR3 coding DNA: TGTGCCAGCAGTTCGAGAAGGGGGGTAGGCGAGCAGTACTTC.

Only a few counts were recorded for this clonotype. The chain combines TRBV4-1 with TRBJ1-2, with 7 bases identical to TRBD1. CDR3 length: 15 residues. Germline V CDR1 and CDR2: MGHRA, YSYEKL. The V segment lost 1 base and the J segment 4 bases; nucleotides outside the gene matches: 6. For the CDR3, the DNA is TGCGCCAGCAGCCAAGGGCAGGGGGTTAGCTATGGCTACACCTTC. Its protein product is CASSQGQGVSYGYTF.

The rearrangement uses TRBV25-1 and TRBJ2-3; possibly TRBD1 or TRBD2 for D (5 bases each). The CDR3 extends over 17 amino acids. V lost 8 bases to trimming and J lost 1 base, with 22 bases between them. CDR1 MGHDK and CDR2 SYGVNS come from the germline V gene. Here the CDR3 DNA reads TGTGCCAGCCAACTAGACCCCGGGACCGGTCGCACAGATACGCAGTATTTT. This translates into CASQLDPGTGRTDTQYF.

J is TRBJ1-5 and V is TRBV3-1; perhaps TRBD1 as D (5 bases). CDR1 is LGHDT, CDR2 YNNKEL, per germline (reference sequence). V was clipped by 5 bases and J by 0 bases, with 17 bases between them. This CDR3 is 17 amino acids long. CDR3 in DNA: TGTGCCAGCAGCTTGGGACTCCCATCCTTTAGCAATCAGCCCCAGCATTTT. Translation: CASSLGLPSFSNQPQHF.

The chain carries TRBV4-3 and TRBJ2-1; tentative D call: TRBD2 (6 bases). The length of the CDR3 is 18 residues. The ends were cut back, 4 bases at V and 4 bases at J, with 23 bases in the middle. The V gene's germline CDR1 is LGHNA and CDR2 YSLEER. The CDR3 loop is CASSPRLDWGLGYNEQFF. The CDR3 DNA reads as TGCGCCAGCAGCCCCCGACTAGATTGGGGGTTAGGTTACAATGAGCAGTTCTTC.

This clonotype was detected only a few times. V and J are TRBV2 and TRBJ1-6, with D maybe TRBD1 (5 bases). The germline V and J ends were trimmed by 6 bases and 10 bases, with 13 bases remaining between them. Germline V CDR1 and CDR2: SNHLY, FYNNEI. The CDR3 has 13 amino acids. Written as DNA, the CDR3 is TGTGCCAGCAGGGGACGGATGGTGTCACCCCTCCACTTT. Its translation: CASRGRMVSPLHF.

This clonotype was seen only a few times. The chain combines TRBV24-1 with TRBJ2-1; 9 bases match TRBD1. V lost 7 bases, J lost 5 bases, and 11 bases stayed unmatched. CDR3 length: 16 residues. Per germline, CDR1 KGHDR and CDR2 SFDVKD. The CDR3 bases are TGTGCCACCAGAGCCCCCGGGACAGGGTATGACAATGAGCAGTTCTTC. Protein product: CATRAPGTGYDNEQFF.

This clonotype appeared a few times. The chain carries TRBV25-1 and TRBJ2-3; TRBD2 matches 7 bases. CDR3 length: 13 amino acids. CDR1 MGHDK and CDR2 SYGVNS come from the germline V gene. V lost 3 bases to trimming and J lost 6 bases; unmatched junction nucleotides: 3. CDR3 sequence (DNA): TGTGCCAGCAGTGAGCGGGGGTTGGATACGCAGTATTTT. Its translation is CASSERGLDTQYF.

This clonotype was counted only a few times. This chain links TRBV4-1 with TRBJ1-3; tentative D call: TRBD1 (5 bases). Germline-derived CDR1 and CDR2 are MGHRA and YSYEKL. The CDR3 runs 15 residues. Trimming pared 0 bases from V and 2 bases from J, leaving 8 bases between. CDR3 sequence: CASSQDRGAGNTIYF. The CDR3 nucleotides are TGCGCCAGCAGCCAAGATCGGGGGGCTGGAAACACCATATATTTT.